This TCR beta chain was found in a study of graft-versus-host responses after intestinal transplantation. General observations from the study: Individuals carrying graft-donor T cell macrochimerism showed high graft-versus-host to host-versus-graft clonal ratios in allografts.

This clone was seen a single time. Its cognate antigen is unknown. Sequencing used immunoSEQ multiplex PCR; TCRdb keeps in-frame clones, though not all of them. The profile shows about 40,000 clones, 80% to 95% of them singletons. Deletions cut 3 bases from V and 6 bases from J, with 17 bases between. CDR1 and CDR2 (germline): MGHRA, YSYEKL. This CDR3 is 16 amino acids long. The sample here was PBMCs, taken 700 to 850 days after intestinal transplantation. This chain uses TRBV4-1 with TRBJ2-2; TRBD1 might be the D (6 bases). This clonotype was obtained from a human patient who received an intestinal transplant, so some T cells may come from the graft donor. CDR3 residues: CASSQLSRGRAGELFF. DNA of the CDR3: TGCGCCAGCAGCCAGCTCTCCAGGGGTAGGGCCGGGGAGCTGTTTTTT.